These T cell receptor beta chains were read from a single sample in a study of blood T cell repertoires in COVID-19. Assay: immunoSEQ multiplex PCR; the TCRdb copy retains only in-frame clones and omits some. The profile shows 400,000 to 450,000 clones, about nine tenths of them singletons. The sample consisted of peripheral blood. These receptors were taken from a woman in her 40s with COVID-19, enrolled during active disease. The CDR3 runs from the conserved cysteine through the conserved F or W. D genes are given only for firm matches. Expanded clones are given a class, and other clones once, few, many or no size at all.

D: TRBD1
J: TRBJ1-5
size: -
V: TRBV7-9
DNA: TGTGCCAGCAGCGAGACAGGGGGTCAGCCCCAGCATTTT
CDR3: CASSETGGQPQHF

D: -
J: TRBJ1-1
size: -
V: TRBV7-3
DNA: TGTGCCAGCAGCCAGGGACCACAGGGCGTGAACACTGAAGCTTTCTTT
CDR3: CASSQGPQGVNTEAFF

D: -
J: TRBJ2-7
size: -
V: TRBV6-6
DNA: TGTGCCAGCAGTCCGACAAGTTACGAGCAGTACTTC
CDR3: CASSPTSYEQYF

D: TRBD1
J: TRBJ1-4
size: -
V: TRBV10-3
DNA: TGTGCCATCAGTGACGGGACAGCAAATGAAAAACTGTTTTTT
CDR3: CAISDGTANEKLFF

D: TRBD2
J: TRBJ2-4
size: -
V: TRBV27
DNA: TGTGCCAGCAGTTCTAGCGGGCTAGCCAAAAACATTCAGTACTTC
CDR3: CASSSSGLAKNIQYF

D: -
J: TRBJ1-4
size: -
V: TRBV5-1
DNA: TGCGCCAGCAGCTTGGGACCCCAGGGCACCGGAGAAAAACTGTTTTTT
CDR3: CASSLGPQGTGEKLFF

D: TRBD1
J: TRBJ1-2
size: -
V: TRBV6-5
DNA: TGTGCCAGCAGTCCCGACAGGGACCATGGCTACACCTTC
CDR3: CASSPDRDHGYTF

D: -
J: TRBJ1-1
size: -
V: TRBV27
DNA: TGTGCCAGCAGTTTACGGGGGGGTTCCACTGAAGCTTTCTTT
CDR3: CASSLRGGSTEAFF

D: TRBD1
J: TRBJ1-5
size: -
V: TRBV7-2
DNA: TGTGCCAGCAGCTTAAGGGGGCTGGGGACAGTGGTTCAGCCCCAGCATTTT
CDR3: CASSLRGLGTVVQPQHF

D: -
J: TRBJ1-6
size: -
V: TRBV27
DNA: TGTGCCAGCAGTTCTCGGACAGTCCTTGGGAATTCACCCCTCCACTTT
CDR3: CASSSRTVLGNSPLHF

D: -
J: TRBJ1-1
size: -
V: TRBV27
DNA: TGTGCCAGCAGGGGACATAACACTGAAGCTTTCTTT
CDR3: CASRGHNTEAFF

D: -
J: TRBJ2-7
size: -
V: TRBV29-1
DNA: TGCAGCGTGAGGGCGGGGCCGATCTACGAGCAGTACTTC
CDR3: CSVRAGPIYEQYF

D: TRBD1
J: TRBJ2-1
size: -
V: TRBV7-3
DNA: TGTGCCAGCAGCGGCCCCCGGGACAGGGACAATGAGCAGTTCTTC
CDR3: CASSGPRDRDNEQFF

D: -
J: TRBJ1-2
size: -
V: TRBV19
DNA: TGTGCCAGTAGTTCACCGGGCTCCGGGAGTCACGGTGGCTACACCTTC
CDR3: CASSSPGSGSHGGYTF

D: TRBD1
J: TRBJ1-1
size: -
V: TRBV7-3
DNA: TGTGCCAGCAGCACCGGGACAGGAATTACGAACACTGAAGCTTTCTTT
CDR3: CASSTGTGITNTEAFF

D: TRBD1
J: TRBJ2-1
size: -
V: TRBV15
DNA: TGTGCCACGTCTCGTACCGGGACAGGGGGCAATGAGCAGTTCTTC
CDR3: CATSRTGTGGNEQFF

D: -
J: TRBJ1-6
size: -
V: TRBV19
DNA: TGTGCCAGCCGGCGTGCGGATAATTCACCCCTCCACTTT
CDR3: CASRRADNSPLHF

D: -
J: TRBJ1-2
size: -
V: TRBV28
DNA: TGTGCCAGCAGAATGCCCCCAGGTCATGGCACCTTC
CDR3: CASRMPPGHGTF

D: -
J: TRBJ1-2
size: -
V: TRBV13
DNA: TGTGCCAGCAGCTTAATACGGCAGGAACTTTATGGGGGCTACACCTTC
CDR3: CASSLIRQELYGGYTF

D: TRBD1
J: TRBJ1-2
size: -
V: TRBV28
DNA: TGTGCCAGCAGGAGGGACAGGGGGCCGCAGGGCTACACCTTC
CDR3: CASRRDRGPQGYTF

D: -
J: TRBJ2-2
size: -
V: TRBV7-3
DNA: TGTGCCAGCAGCCGGACTGCCGCCGGGGAGCTGTTTTTT
CDR3: CASSRTAAGELFF

D: -
J: TRBJ2-1
size: -
V: TRBV18
DNA: TGTGCCAGCTCACCCTCCCACAATGAGCAGTTCTTC
CDR3: CASSPSHNEQFF

D: -
J: TRBJ2-1
size: -
V: TRBV28
DNA: TGTGCCAGCAGAACATCACAGGGCAGCCTCGCTCCCAGCTCCTACAATGAGCAGTTCTTC
CDR3: CASRTSQGSLAPSSYNEQFF

D: -
J: TRBJ2-5
size: -
V: TRBV6-2/TRBV6-3
DNA: TGTGCCAGCAGTTACCACAGGAATATGAAGACCCAGTACTTC
CDR3: CASSYHRNMKTQYF

D: -
J: TRBJ1-1
size: -
V: TRBV6-7
DNA: TGTGCCAGCAGTTACTCGAAGGTACTACCCACCCCGGCCGCTTTCTTT
CDR3: CASSYSKVLPTPAAFF

D: -
J: TRBJ1-1
size: few
V: TRBV28
DNA: TGTGCCAGCAGTTTTCATCGTTTTCCGGGGAGGAACACTGAAGCTTTCTTT
CDR3: CASSFHRFPGRNTEAFF

D: TRBD1
J: TRBJ1-2
size: -
V: TRBV19
DNA: TGTGCCAGTAGTATAAACGGACAGGGGGCGCATGGCTACACCTTC
CDR3: CASSINGQGAHGYTF